Following are 14 T cell receptor beta chains from one sample sequenced in a study of blood T cells in healthy people across ages. A J-beta primer mix and a sample-barcoded 5' primer were used in a second PCR of roughly 6 to 11 cycles. TCRdb re-derived calls from the 5' RACE reads in MiXCR, one entry per CDR3 protein. The data contain 780,000 or so distinct CDR3 sequences, approximately 53% of them seen just once; the ten biggest clones take up roughly 25%. Sequenced material: blood. The source of these receptors is a man in his forties in good health.

The rearrangement joins TRBV19 to TRBJ1-1, with 7 bases lining up with TRBD1. Trimming at V came to 6 bases and at J to 1 base, leaving 5 bases not matched to a gene. The CDR3 contains 14 residues. Germline V gives CDR1 LNHDA, CDR2 SQIVND (reference sequence). CDR3 sequence reads: CASRKGTENTEAFF. CDR3 in DNA: TGTGCCAGTAGAAAAGGGACAGAGAACACTGAAGCTTTCTTT.

This clonotype appeared once. The chain couples TRBV10-3 to TRBJ2-3; D possibly matches TRBD1 or TRBD2 (5 bases each). Trimming shortened V by 6 bases and J by 0 bases, and 13 bases separated the two germline ends. The germline V gene has CDR1 ENHRY and CDR2 SYGVKD. CDR3 length: 15 residues. CDR3 DNA sequence: TGTGCCATCAGAGGGACCAGTTCAAGCACAGATACGCAGTATTTT. This sequence encodes CAIRGTSSSTDTQYF.

The rearrangement links TRBV5-1 to TRBJ2-1; D may be TRBD2 (5 bases). The CDR3 is made up of 11 amino acids. CDR1 and CDR2 (germline): SGHRS, YFSETQ. Trimming pared 6 bases from V and 14 bases from J, leaving 15 bases between. CDR3 coding DNA: TGCGCCAGCACCGACGGGAATAGGGAGTTCTTC. This codes for CASTDGNREFF.

The J gene is TRBJ1-1, the V gene TRBV7-2; no clear D. CDR1 and CDR2 from the germline V gene are SGHTA and FQGNSA. The V gene lost 5 bases and the J gene lost 2 bases, with 9 bases spanning the gap. This CDR3 has 13 residues. The CDR3 DNA follows: TGTGCCAGCAGCCCTCAGACCAACACTGAAGCTTTCTTT. Amino acids: CASSPQTNTEAFF.

The rearrangement joins TRBV7-8 to TRBJ2-3, with TRBD2 as a possible D gene (6 bases). This CDR3 region has 14 residues. In germline, CDR1 is SGHVS, CDR2 FQNEAQ. Trimming removed 10 bases from V and 0 bases from J, with 14 bases in between. CDR3: CATGAGGSTDTQYF. The CDR3 DNA is TGTGCCACAGGAGCAGGAGGGAGCACAGATACGCAGTATTTT.

This clonotype was counted between two and nine times. The chain joins TRBV10-3 to TRBJ2-3, with 8 nucleotides matching TRBD2. The CDR3 is 16 amino acids. Germline CDR1 reads ENHRY; CDR2 reads SYGVKD. The junction had 4 bases not matched to a gene; V was cut back by 0 bases and J by 2 bases. The CDR3 coding sequence is TGTGCCATCAGTGAGTCTGCGGGAGGAAACACAGATACGCAGTATTTT. It codes for CAISESAGGNTDTQYF.

The CDR3 region is CAISEFGEGSDTQYF. The CDR3, as DNA: TGTGCCATCAGTGAGTTTGGGGAGGGATCAGATACGCAGTATTTT. The chain joins TRBV10-3 to TRBJ2-3; 7 bases line up with TRBD2. The CDR3 has 15 amino acids. Germline V gives CDR1 ENHRY, CDR2 SYGVKD. The V segment lost 1 base and the J segment 4 bases; nucleotides outside the gene matches: 5.

The rearrangement links TRBV28 to TRBJ2-7; D gene ambiguous. V lost 5 bases and J 4 bases, leaving 15 bases between the germline ends. Germline loops: CDR1 MDHEN, CDR2 SYDVKM. The CDR3 contains 14 residues. The CDR3 protein is CASSPSGLKYEQYF. The CDR3 DNA follows: TGTGCCAGCAGTCCAAGTGGGCTCAAGTACGAGCAGTACTTC.

The chain links TRBV27 to TRBJ2-5, with D perhaps matching TRBD2 (6 bases). Trimming shortened V by 1 base and J by 5 bases, and 11 bases separated the two germline ends. CDR3 length: 14 residues. Germline V gene lookup returns CDR1 MNHEY and CDR2 SMNVEV (reference sequence). CDR3 sequence: CASSLWGVAETQYF. The CDR3 DNA sequence: TGTGCCAGCAGTTTATGGGGGGTAGCGGAGACCCAGTACTTC.

This chain connects TRBV12-3 or TRBV12-4 to TRBJ2-1; D possibly corresponds to TRBD2 (5 bases). This CDR3 contains 14 residues. The V gene lost 3 bases and the J gene lost 2 bases, with 8 bases spanning the gap. The CDR3 sequence is CASSFKGAYNEQFF. CDR3 bases: TGTGCCAGCAGTTTCAAGGGAGCCTACAATGAGCAGTTCTTC.

This clonotype was picked up a small number of times. This rearrangement joins TRBV4-2 to TRBJ2-7; TRBD2 agrees at 9 bases. Germline values: CDR1 LGHNA, CDR2 YNFKEQ. The junction had 4 bases not matched to a gene; V was cut back by 1 base and J by 0 bases. The CDR3 is made up of 16 amino acids. The chain's CDR3 is CASSQARSGGSYEQYF. The CDR3 DNA reads TGTGCCAGCAGCCAAGCTCGTAGCGGGGGCTCCTACGAGCAGTACTTC.

The gene calls are TRBV5-6 and TRBJ2-1; D possibly corresponds to TRBD2 (7 bases). Trimming pared 2 bases from V and 8 bases from J, leaving 23 bases between. CDR3 length: 17 residues. The germline V gene encodes CDR1 SGHDT and CDR2 YYEEEE. CDR3 region: CASSLYHDSTGGYEQFF. DNA of the CDR3: TGTGCCAGCAGCTTATATCACGACTCGACGGGGGGCTATGAGCAGTTCTTC.

V usage is TRBV3-1 and J usage is TRBJ1-5, with D unclear. V lost 3 bases to trimming and J lost 3 bases, with 6 bases between them. Germline lookup yields CDR1 LGHDT and CDR2 YNNKEL (reference sequence). The CDR3 runs to 13 residues. The CDR3 nucleotides read TGTGCCAGCAGCCAGGATATCAATCAGCCCCAGCATTTT. Protein product: CASSQDINQPQHF.

There are a few counts of this clonotype. The gene calls are TRBV18 and TRBJ2-7, with 13 bases matching TRBD2. CDR3 length: 19 amino acids. Per germline, CDR1 KGHSH and CDR2 LQKENI. Losses at the gene ends were 2 bases for V and 4 bases for J; bases not matched to a gene: 14. The DNA of the CDR3 is TGTGCCAGCTCACCAATTCAACTAGCGGGGGGGAACGTGGGGTACGAGCAGTACTTC. Amino acids: CASSPIQLAGGNVGYEQYF.